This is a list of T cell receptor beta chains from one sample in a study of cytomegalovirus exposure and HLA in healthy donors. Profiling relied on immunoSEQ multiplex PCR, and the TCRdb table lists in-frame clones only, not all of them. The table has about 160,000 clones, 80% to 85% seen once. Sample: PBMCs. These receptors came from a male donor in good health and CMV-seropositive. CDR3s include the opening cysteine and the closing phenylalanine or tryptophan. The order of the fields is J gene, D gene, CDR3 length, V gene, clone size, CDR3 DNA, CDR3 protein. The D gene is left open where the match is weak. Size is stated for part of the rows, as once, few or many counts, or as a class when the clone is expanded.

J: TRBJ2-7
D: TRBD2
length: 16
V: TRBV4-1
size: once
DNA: TGCGCCAGCAGCCAAGTTATTTTAGCGGGTCCGTACGAGCAGTACTTC
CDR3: CASSQVILAGPYEQYF

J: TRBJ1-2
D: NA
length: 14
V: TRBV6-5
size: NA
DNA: TGTGCCAGCAGTCGGACAGCACTGAACTATGGCTACACCTTC
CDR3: CASSRTALNYGYTF

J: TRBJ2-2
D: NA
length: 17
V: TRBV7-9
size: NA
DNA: TGTGCCAGCAGCTCCCCCGCCGGAGGGGGCTACACCGGGGAGCTGTTTTTT
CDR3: CASSSPAGGGYTGELFF

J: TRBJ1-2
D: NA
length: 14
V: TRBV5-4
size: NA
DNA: TGTGCCAGCAGCTTGGCCGCAGGGCCGGATGGCTACACCTTC
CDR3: CASSLAAGPDGYTF

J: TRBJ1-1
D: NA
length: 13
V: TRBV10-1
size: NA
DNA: TGCGCCAGCAGTGAGTCGATTCGGGGAGAAGCTTTCTTT
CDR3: CASSESIRGEAFF

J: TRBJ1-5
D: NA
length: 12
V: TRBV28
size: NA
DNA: TGTGCCAGCGTGGCGGTGAATCAGCCCCAGCATTTT
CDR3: CASVAVNQPQHF

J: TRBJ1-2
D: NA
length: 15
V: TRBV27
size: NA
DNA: TGTGCCAGCAGTTTAGCCCCTTTGACAGTCTATGGCTACACCTTC
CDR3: CASSLAPLTVYGYTF

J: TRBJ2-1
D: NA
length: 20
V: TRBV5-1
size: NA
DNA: TGCGCCAGCAGCTTGCCCCGCTGGGAGGGACAGGCGAGACCTTACAATGAGCAGTTCTTC
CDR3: CASSLPRWEGQARPYNEQFF

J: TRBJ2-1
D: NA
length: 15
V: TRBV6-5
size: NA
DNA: TGTGCCAGCAGCCTTAGTACGCCGTCCTACAATGAGCAGTTCTTC
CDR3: CASSLSTPSYNEQFF

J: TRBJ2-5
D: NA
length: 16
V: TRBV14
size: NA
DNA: TGTGCCAGCAGCCCGAGGGTAGACATCCGGCGAGAGACCCAGTACTTC
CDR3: CASSPRVDIRRETQYF

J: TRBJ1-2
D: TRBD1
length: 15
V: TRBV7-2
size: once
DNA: TGTGCCAGCAGCTCTTCAGGGGGCGCGGGCTATGGCTACACCTTC
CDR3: CASSSSGGAGYGYTF

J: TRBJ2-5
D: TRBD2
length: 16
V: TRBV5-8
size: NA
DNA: TGTGCCAGCAGCTTGGGGGGAGGGCCCAGTTTGGAGACCCAGTACTTC
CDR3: CASSLGGGPSLETQYF

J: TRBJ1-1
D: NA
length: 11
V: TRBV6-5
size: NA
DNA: TGTGCCAGCAGCGGGGGTCTAGGAGCTTTCTTT
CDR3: CASSGGLGAFF

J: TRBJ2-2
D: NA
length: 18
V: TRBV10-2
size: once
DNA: TGCGCCAGCAGTCTCCCCACTATGACAGTAGAAGGAATCGGGGAGCTGTTTTTT
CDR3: CASSLPTMTVEGIGELFF

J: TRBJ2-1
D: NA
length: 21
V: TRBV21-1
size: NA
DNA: TGTGCCAGCAGCAAAAGCCCCCGAGTAGCGGGGGGGATGAGCGACTACAATGAGCAGTTCTTC
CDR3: CASSKSPRVAGGMSDYNEQFF

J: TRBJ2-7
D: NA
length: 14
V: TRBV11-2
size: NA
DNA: TGTGCCAGCAGCCCTAGTAGGCGGTTGGGCGAGCAGTACTTC
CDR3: CASSPSRRLGEQYF

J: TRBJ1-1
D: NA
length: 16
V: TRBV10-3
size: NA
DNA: TGTGCCATCAGGAAATCGTGGGGGGGGGTGAACACTGAAGCTTTCTTT
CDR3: CAIRKSWGGVNTEAFF

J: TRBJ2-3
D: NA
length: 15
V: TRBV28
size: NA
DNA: TGTGCCAGCAGTTTAGGGCAGGGCGGTACAGATACGCAGTATTTT
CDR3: CASSLGQGGTDTQYF

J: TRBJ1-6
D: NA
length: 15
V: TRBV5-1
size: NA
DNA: TGCGCCAGCAGCCCCCCCGGCGGGGGCACTTTTGCCCTCCACTTT
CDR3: CASSPPGGGTFALHF

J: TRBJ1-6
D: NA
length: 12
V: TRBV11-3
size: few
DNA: TGTGCCAGCAGCTTAGCGGCGGGACCCCTCCACTTT
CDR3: CASSLAAGPLHF

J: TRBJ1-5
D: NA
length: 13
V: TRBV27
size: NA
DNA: TGTGCCAGCAGTCACTCAGGGTATCAGCCCCAGCATTTT
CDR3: CASSHSGYQPQHF

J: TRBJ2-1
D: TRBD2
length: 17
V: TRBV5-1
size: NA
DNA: TGCGCCAGCAGCCCCTTAGTAGCGGGAGGTTTCGGCAATGAGCAGTTCTTC
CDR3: CASSPLVAGGFGNEQFF

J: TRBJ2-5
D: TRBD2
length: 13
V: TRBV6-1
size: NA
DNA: TGTGCCAGCAACAGCGGGACTCAAGAGACCCAGTACTTC
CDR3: CASNSGTQETQYF

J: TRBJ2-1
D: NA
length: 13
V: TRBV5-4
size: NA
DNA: TGTGCCAGTAGAGGCTATACCTACAATGAGCAGTTCTTC
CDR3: CASRGYTYNEQFF

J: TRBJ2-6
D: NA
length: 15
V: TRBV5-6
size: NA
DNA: TGTGCCAGCAGCCCTGTCCTCTCTGGGGCCAACGTCCTGACTTTC
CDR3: CASSPVLSGANVLTF

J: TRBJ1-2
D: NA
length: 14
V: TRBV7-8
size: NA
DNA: TGTGCCAGCAGCTTAGAGCAGGGCTGGGATGGCTACACCTTC
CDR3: CASSLEQGWDGYTF

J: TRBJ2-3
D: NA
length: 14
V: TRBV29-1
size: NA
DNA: TGCAGCGTTGTGGGCAGGTCGAACACAGATACGCAGTATTTT
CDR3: CSVVGRSNTDTQYF

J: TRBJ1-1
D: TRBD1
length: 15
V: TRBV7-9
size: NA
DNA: TGTGCCAGCAGCTTTCCGACAGGGGTTAAGGCTGAAGCTTTCTTT
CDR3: CASSFPTGVKAEAFF

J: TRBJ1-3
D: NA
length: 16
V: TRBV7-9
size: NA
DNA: TGTGCCTGCAACCCCCCAGCAGGGGAAGGAGGAAACACCATATATTTT
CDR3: CACNPPAGEGGNTIYF

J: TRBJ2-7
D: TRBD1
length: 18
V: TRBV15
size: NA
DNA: TGTGCCACCAGCAAACCGGGACAGGGCCACGGCGGCTCCTACGAGCAGTACTTC
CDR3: CATSKPGQGHGGSYEQYF

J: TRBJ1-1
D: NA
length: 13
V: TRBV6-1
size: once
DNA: TGTGCCAGCAGTCCGGACGGGGACACTGAAGCTTTCTTT
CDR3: CASSPDGDTEAFF

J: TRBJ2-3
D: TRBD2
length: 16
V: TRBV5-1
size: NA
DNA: TGCGCCAGCAGCCCTCCAACTAGCGGGGGAACAGATACGCAGTATTTT
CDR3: CASSPPTSGGTDTQYF

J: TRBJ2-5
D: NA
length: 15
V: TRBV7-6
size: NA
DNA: TGTGCCAGCAGCTCAGCGTGGGGCACCCCGGCCACCCAGTACTTC
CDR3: CASSSAWGTPATQYF

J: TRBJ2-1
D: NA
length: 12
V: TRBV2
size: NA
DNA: TGTGCCAGCGGCCAAAGCCCAGGGGTCCCGATCTTC
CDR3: CASGQSPGVPIF

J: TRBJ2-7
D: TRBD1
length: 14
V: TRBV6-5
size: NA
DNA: TGTGCCAGCCCGGGACAGGGGGCGGCCAACGAGCAGTACTTC
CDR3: CASPGQGAANEQYF

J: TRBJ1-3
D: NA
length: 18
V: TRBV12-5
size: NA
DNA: TGTGCTAGTGGTTCCATTCCCCTCAACACAGGTGCGGGAAACACCATATATTTT
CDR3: CASGSIPLNTGAGNTIYF

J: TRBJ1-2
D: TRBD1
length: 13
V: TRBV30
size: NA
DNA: TGTGCCTGGAATCCCGGGACAGGGTACGACTACACCTTC
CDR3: CAWNPGTGYDYTF

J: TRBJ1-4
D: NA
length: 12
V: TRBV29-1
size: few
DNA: TGCAGCGCCAGAGGGACTTCTGAAAAACTGTTTTTT
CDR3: CSARGTSEKLFF

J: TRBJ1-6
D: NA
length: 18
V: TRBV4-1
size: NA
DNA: TGCGCCAGCAGCCGCGCCACCCCGGCGACGGGAGACCATTCACCCCTCCACTTT
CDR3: CASSRATPATGDHSPLHF

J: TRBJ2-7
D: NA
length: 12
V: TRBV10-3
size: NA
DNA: TGTGCCATCAGTGCCCCATCCTACGAGCAGTACTTC
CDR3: CAISAPSYEQYF